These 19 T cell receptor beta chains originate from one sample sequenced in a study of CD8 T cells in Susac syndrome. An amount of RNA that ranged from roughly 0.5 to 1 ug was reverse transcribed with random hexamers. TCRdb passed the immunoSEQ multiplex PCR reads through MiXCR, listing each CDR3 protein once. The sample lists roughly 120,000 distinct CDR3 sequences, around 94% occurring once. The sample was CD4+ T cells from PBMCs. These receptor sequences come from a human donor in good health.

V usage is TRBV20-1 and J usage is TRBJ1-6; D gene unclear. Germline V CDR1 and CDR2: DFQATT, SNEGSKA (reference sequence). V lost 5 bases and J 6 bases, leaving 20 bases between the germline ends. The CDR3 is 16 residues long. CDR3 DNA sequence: TGCAGTGCTCACCCCCCGGGGAGGGAGGGTAATTCACCCCTCCACTTT. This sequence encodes CSAHPPGREGNSPLHF.

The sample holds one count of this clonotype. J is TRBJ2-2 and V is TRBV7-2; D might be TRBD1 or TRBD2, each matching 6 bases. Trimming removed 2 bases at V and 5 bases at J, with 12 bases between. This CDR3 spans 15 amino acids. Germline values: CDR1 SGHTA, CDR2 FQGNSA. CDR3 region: CASSLRGARTGELFF. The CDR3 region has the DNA TGTGCCAGCAGCTTAAGGGGGGCGCGGACCGGGGAGCTGTTTTTT.

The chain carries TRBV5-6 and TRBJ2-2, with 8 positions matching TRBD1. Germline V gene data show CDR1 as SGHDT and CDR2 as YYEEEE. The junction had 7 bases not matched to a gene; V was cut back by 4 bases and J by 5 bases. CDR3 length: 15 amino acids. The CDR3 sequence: CASSRDRGRTGELFF. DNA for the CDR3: TGTGCCAGCAGCCGAGACAGGGGAAGGACCGGGGAGCTGTTTTTT.

Here the CDR3 reads CASSLPRPPTDTQYF. The DNA of the CDR3 is TGTGCCAGCAGTTTACCCAGGCCCCCCACAGATACGCAGTATTTT. The V call is TRBV28, the J call TRBJ2-3; unclear D gene. The germline V and J ends were trimmed by 2 bases and 2 bases, with 11 bases remaining between them. The CDR3 is 15 amino acids. Germline values: CDR1 MDHEN, CDR2 SYDVKM.

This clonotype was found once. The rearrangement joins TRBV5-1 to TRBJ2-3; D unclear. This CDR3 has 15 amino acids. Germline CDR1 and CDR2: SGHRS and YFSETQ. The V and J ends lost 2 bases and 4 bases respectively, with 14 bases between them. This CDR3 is CASSFGNVVADTQYF. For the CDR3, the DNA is TGCGCCAGCAGCTTTGGTAATGTAGTAGCAGATACGCAGTATTTT.

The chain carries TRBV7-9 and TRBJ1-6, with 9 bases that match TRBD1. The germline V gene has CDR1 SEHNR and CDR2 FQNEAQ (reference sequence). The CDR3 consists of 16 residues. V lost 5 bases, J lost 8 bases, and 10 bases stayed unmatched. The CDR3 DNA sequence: TGTGCCAGCAGCCAACAGTACGGGACAGGGCATTCACCCCTCCACTTT. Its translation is CASSQQYGTGHSPLHF. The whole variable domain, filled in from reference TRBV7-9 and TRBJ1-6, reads DTGVSQNPRHKITKRGQNVTFRCDPISEHNRLYWYRQTLGQGPEFLTYFQNEAQLEKSRLLSDRFSAERPKGSFSTLEIQRTEQGDSAMYLCASSQQYGTGHSPLHFGNGTRLTVT.

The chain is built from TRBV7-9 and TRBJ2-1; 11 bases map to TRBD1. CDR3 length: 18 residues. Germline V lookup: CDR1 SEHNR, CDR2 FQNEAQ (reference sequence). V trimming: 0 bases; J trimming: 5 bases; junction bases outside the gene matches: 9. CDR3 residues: CASSLAPAGQGDHNEQFF. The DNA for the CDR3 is TGTGCCAGCAGCTTAGCTCCAGCGGGACAGGGGGACCACAATGAGCAGTTCTTC.

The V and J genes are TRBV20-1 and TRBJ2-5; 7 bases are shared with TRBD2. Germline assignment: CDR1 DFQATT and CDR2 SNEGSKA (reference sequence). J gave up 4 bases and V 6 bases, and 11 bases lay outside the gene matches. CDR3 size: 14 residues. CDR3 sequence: CSAGVVVAGETQYF. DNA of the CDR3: TGCAGTGCGGGAGTGGTAGTAGCGGGAGAGACCCAGTACTTC.

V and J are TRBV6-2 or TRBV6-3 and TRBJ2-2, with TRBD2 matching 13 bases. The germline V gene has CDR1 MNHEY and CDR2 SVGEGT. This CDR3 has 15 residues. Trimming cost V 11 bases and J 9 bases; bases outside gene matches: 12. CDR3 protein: CAAGLAGTRSRELFF. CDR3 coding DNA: TGTGCCGCGGGACTAGCGGGAACAAGGAGCCGGGAGCTGTTTTTT.

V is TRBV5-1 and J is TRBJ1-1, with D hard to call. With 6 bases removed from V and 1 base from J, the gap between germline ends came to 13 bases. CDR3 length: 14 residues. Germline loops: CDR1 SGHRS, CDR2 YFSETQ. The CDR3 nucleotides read TGCGCCAGCACCACTGTGCTAGGGAACACTGAAGCTTTCTTT. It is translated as CASTTVLGNTEAFF.

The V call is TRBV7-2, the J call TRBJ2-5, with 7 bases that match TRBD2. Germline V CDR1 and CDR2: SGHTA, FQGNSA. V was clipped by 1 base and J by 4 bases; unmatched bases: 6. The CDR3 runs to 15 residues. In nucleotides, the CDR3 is TGTGCCAGCAGCTTAGGTGCGGGAGTAGTAGAGACCCAGTACTTC. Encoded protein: CASSLGAGVVETQYF. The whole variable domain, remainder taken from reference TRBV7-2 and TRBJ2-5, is GAGVSQSPSNKVTEKGKDVELRCDPISGHTALYWYRQSLGQGLEFLIYFQGNSAPDKSGLPSDRFSAERTGGSVSTLTIQRTQQEDSAVYLCASSLGAGVVETQYFGPGTRLLVL.

CDR3 in DNA: TGTGCCAGCAGCCCGGACAGGGGGAGTGAAAAACTGTTTTTT. Protein sequence: CASSPDRGSEKLFF. The chain is built from TRBV7-2 and TRBJ1-4; 10 positions agree with TRBD1. This CDR3 contains 14 residues. After removal of 5 bases from V and 7 bases from J, the junction contained 4 bases not matched to a gene. Germline CDR1 SGHTA, CDR2 FQGNSA. Filled out from reference TRBV7-2 and TRBJ1-4, the complete variable domain reads GAGVSQSPSNKVTEKGKDVELRCDPISGHTALYWYRQSLGQGLEFLIYFQGNSAPDKSGLPSDRFSAERTGGSVSTLTIQRTQQEDSAVYLCASSPDRGSEKLFFGSGTQLSVL.

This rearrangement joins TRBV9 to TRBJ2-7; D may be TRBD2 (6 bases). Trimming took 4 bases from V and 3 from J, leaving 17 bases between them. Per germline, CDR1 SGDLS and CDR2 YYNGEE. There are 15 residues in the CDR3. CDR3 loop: CASSLGTERIYEQYF. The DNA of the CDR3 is TGTGCCAGCAGCCTCGGGACTGAGCGGATCTACGAGCAGTACTTC.

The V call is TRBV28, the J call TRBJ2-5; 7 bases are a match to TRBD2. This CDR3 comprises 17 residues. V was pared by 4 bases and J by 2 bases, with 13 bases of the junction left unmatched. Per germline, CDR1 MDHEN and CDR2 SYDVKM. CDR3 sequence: CASSSAGLAEIQETQYF. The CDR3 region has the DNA TGTGCCAGCAGTTCCGCGGGGCTAGCGGAGATTCAAGAGACCCAGTACTTC.

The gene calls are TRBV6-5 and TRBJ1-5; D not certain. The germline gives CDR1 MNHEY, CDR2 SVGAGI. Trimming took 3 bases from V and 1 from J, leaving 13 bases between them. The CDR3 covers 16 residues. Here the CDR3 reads CASSYGSPRSNQPQHF. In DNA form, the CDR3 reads TGTGCCAGCAGTTATGGTAGTCCCCGAAGCAATCAGCCCCAGCATTTT.

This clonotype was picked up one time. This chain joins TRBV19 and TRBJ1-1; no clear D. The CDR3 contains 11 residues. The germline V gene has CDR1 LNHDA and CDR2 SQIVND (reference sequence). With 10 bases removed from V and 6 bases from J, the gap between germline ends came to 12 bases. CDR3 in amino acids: CATKARAEAFF. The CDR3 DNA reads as TGTGCCACAAAAGCGCGGGCTGAAGCTTTCTTT.

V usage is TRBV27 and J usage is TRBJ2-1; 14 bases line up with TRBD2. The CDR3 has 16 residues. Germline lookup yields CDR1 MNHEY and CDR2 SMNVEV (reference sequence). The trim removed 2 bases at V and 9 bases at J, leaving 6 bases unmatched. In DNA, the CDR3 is TGTGCCAGCAGTTTAAGACTAGCGGGAGGGCAGGGTGAGCAGTTCTTC. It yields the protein CASSLRLAGGQGEQFF.

In DNA form, the CDR3 reads TGTGCCAGTAGTATAGACGTTGGAGGGAGGAACACTGAAGCTTTCTTT. This codes for CASSIDVGGRNTEAFF. The chain uses TRBV19 and TRBJ1-1, with D uncertain. This CDR3 has 16 amino acids. V was clipped by 0 bases and J by 1 base, with 12 bases between them. Germline V gene sequence: CDR1 LNHDA, CDR2 SQIVND (reference sequence).

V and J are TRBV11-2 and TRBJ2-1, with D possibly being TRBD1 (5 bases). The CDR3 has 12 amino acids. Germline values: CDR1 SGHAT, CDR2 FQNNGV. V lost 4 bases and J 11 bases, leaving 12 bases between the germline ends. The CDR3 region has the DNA TGTGCCAGCAGCTCCCCAGGGCCCCAGCAGTTCTTC. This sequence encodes CASSSPGPQQFF.